Listed here are 32 T cell receptor beta chains from one sample, sequenced in a study of T cell responses to AZD1222 COVID-19 vaccine. Clones were sequenced by immunoSEQ multiplex PCR, and TCRdb holds only the in-frame ones, with some missing. The sample contains tens of thousands of clones, 70% to 90% of which appear only once. The input for sequencing was peripheral blood, taken on day 0 of MenACWY control vaccination. These receptors originate from an adult in good health.

The chain recombines TRBV5-6 with TRBJ1-3; D perhaps matches TRBD1 (5 bases). Germline V gives CDR1 SGHDT, CDR2 YYEEEE. The V gene lost 0 bases and the J gene lost 4 bases, with 8 bases spanning the gap. This CDR3 is built from 14 residues. The CDR3 DNA is TGTGCCAGCAGCTTGGCACAGGTCGGAAACACCATATATTTT. It codes for CASSLAQVGNTIYF.

This clone was seen only a few times. The CDR3 is CASSPRQGAIYEQYF. The CDR3 DNA follows: TGTGCCAGCAGCCCTCGACAGGGGGCGATCTACGAGCAGTACTTC. The chain employs TRBV5-6 and TRBJ2-7; TRBD1 matches 10 bases. Germline assignment: CDR1 SGHDT and CDR2 YYEEEE. The junction had 7 bases not matched to a gene; V was cut back by 4 bases and J by 3 bases. The CDR3 is 15 amino acids.

The chain has TRBV12-3 or TRBV12-4 and TRBJ1-5; D uncertain. The ends were cut back, 6 bases at V and 7 bases at J, with 7 bases in the middle. This CDR3 is built from 11 residues. The CDR3 DNA sequence: TGTGCCAGCAGCCCTATCCAGCCCCAGCATTTT. This translates into CASSPIQPQHF.

Written as DNA, the CDR3 is TGCGCCAGCAGACTGTCCTATAATTCACCCCTCCACTTT. Its translation: CASRLSYNSPLHF. This chain links TRBV5-1 with TRBJ1-6; D unresolved. This CDR3 is built from 13 residues. Looked up from germline, CDR1 is SGHRS and CDR2 is YFSETQ. V lost 5 bases, J lost 1 base, and 4 bases lay in between.

V gene TRBV10-3 combines with J gene TRBJ1-3; perhaps TRBD1 as D (5 bases). Between the trimmed V and J ends, which lost 6 bases and 0 bases, there was a span of 9 bases. The CDR3 sequence is 14 residues long. Germline V gives CDR1 ENHRY, CDR2 SYGVKD. CDR3 amino acids: CAIRGDSSGNTIYF. For the CDR3, the DNA is TGTGCCATCAGAGGGGATTCCTCTGGAAACACCATATATTTT.

V and J are TRBV12-3 or TRBV12-4 and TRBJ2-2; D not certain. The CDR3 is 12 residues long. V lost 8 bases and J lost 0, with 4 bases in between. The CDR3 sequence is CASAPNTGELFF. CDR3 nucleotide sequence: TGTGCCAGCGCGCCGAACACCGGGGAGCTGTTTTTT.

The V gene is TRBV9, the J gene TRBJ2-2, with 12 bases identical to TRBD2. Germline assignment: CDR1 SGDLS and CDR2 YYNGEE. The CDR3 is made up of 17 amino acids. V dropped 4 bases and J dropped 5; count of bases not matched to a gene: 9. CDR3 sequence reads: CASSSRTSGERTGELFF. The CDR3, as DNA: TGTGCCAGCAGCTCCCGGACTAGCGGGGAAAGGACCGGGGAGCTGTTTTTT.

The chain links TRBV5-6 to TRBJ1-2; D not resolved. Per the germline V gene, CDR1 is SGHDT and CDR2 is YYEEEE. The V end was cut by 4 bases, the J end by 4 bases, with 14 bases between. The CDR3 spans 14 residues. DNA of the CDR3: TGTGCCAGCAGCCTGGGGTGGCAGTCCTATGGCTACACCTTC. Translation gives CASSLGWQSYGYTF.

This chain connects TRBV5-1 to TRBJ1-2; the D is unclear. V lost 0 bases, J lost 7 bases, and 7 bases lay in between. Germline CDR1 is SGHRS and CDR2 is YFSETQ. The CDR3 is 12 residues long. The CDR3 here is CASSLDSGGYTF. For the CDR3, the DNA is TGCGCCAGCAGCTTGGACTCCGGTGGCTACACCTTC.

The V and J genes are TRBV6-4 and TRBJ2-3; 11 bases agree with TRBD2. This CDR3 is 16 amino acids long. Germline trimming cut 0 bases from V and 4 bases from J; bases unmatched to any gene: 3. Per germline, CDR1 MRHNA and CDR2 SNTAGT. The CDR3 bases are TGTGCCAGCAGTGACTCGACTAGCGGGGAGGCAGATACGCAGTATTTT. Translating it yields CASSDSTSGEADTQYF.

This chain links TRBV29-1 with TRBJ2-1; D is possibly TRBD2 (6 bases). The CDR3 loop spans 13 amino acids. Germline lookup yields CDR1 SQVTM and CDR2 ANQGSEA. Deletions cut 3 bases from V and 5 bases from J, with 11 bases between. The CDR3 DNA sequence: TGCAGCGTTGAGGCGGGGAACCACAATGAGCAGTTCTTC. Translation: CSVEAGNHNEQFF.

This chain connects TRBV6-1 to TRBJ1-2, with 7 nucleotides matching TRBD1. Germline CDR1 and CDR2: MNHNS and SASEGT. The junction had 0 bases not matched to a gene; V was cut back by 3 bases and J by 2 bases. CDR3 length equals 13 residues. CDR3 sequence (DNA): TGTGCCAGCAGTGAGGACAGGAACTATGGCTACACCTTC. Encoded protein: CASSEDRNYGYTF.

The rearrangement links TRBV28 to TRBJ1-1, with TRBD1 matching over 7 bases. From germline, CDR1 is MDHEN and CDR2 SYDVKM. The length of the CDR3 is 17 residues. Losses at the gene ends were 8 bases for V and 1 base for J; bases not matched to a gene: 16. CDR3 in amino acids: CASGILGGGGQNTEAFF. The CDR3, as DNA: TGTGCCAGCGGAATCTTGGGGGGAGGGGGCCAGAACACTGAAGCTTTCTTT.

The chain carries TRBV24-1 and TRBJ1-2; D ambiguous. The CDR3 consists of 12 residues. Looked up from germline, CDR1 is KGHDR and CDR2 is SFDVKD. Trimming pared 3 bases from V and 8 bases from J, leaving 9 bases between. The CDR3 loop reads CATSDPLMGYTF. CDR3 coding DNA: TGTGCCACCAGTGATCCCTTAATGGGCTACACCTTC.

This chain joins TRBV29-1 and TRBJ1-1; TRBD1 might be the D (6 bases). V lost 7 bases, J lost 1 base, and 10 bases lay in between. This CDR3 region has 12 residues. Looked up from germline, CDR1 is SQVTM and CDR2 is ANQGSEA. The chain's CDR3 is CSAGDKNTEAFF. CDR3 nucleotide sequence: TGCAGCGCCGGGGACAAGAACACTGAAGCTTTCTTT. Variable domain in full (rest from reference TRBV29-1 and TRBJ1-1): SAVISQKPSRDICQRGTSLTIQCQVDSQVTMMFWYRQQPGQSLTLIATANQGSEATYESGFVIDKFPISRPNLTFSTLTVSNMSPEDSSIYLCSAGDKNTEAFFGQGTRLTVV.

This chain links TRBV6-6 with TRBJ1-5; a weak D match, TRBD1 (6 bases). CDR1 MNHNY and CDR2 SVGAGI come from the germline V gene (reference sequence). V shed 6 bases and J shed 0 bases, with 12 bases lying between them. CDR3 size: 15 residues. CDR3 nucleotides: TGTGCCAGCAGCACGGCGGACAGTAGCAATCAGCCCCAGCATTTT. Its translation is CASSTADSSNQPQHF.

The J gene is TRBJ2-7, the V gene TRBV30, with 10 bases identical to TRBD1. CDR1 is GTSNPN, CDR2 SVGIG, per germline (reference sequence). Losses at the gene ends were 4 bases for V and 2 bases for J; bases not matched to a gene: 11. The CDR3 runs to 16 residues. CDR3 DNA sequence: TGTGCCTGGACCTCAAGGGGAGGGACAGGGGCCTACGAGCAGTACTTC. It yields the protein CAWTSRGGTGAYEQYF. The full variable domain, rest sourced from reference TRBV30 and TRBJ2-7, is SQTIHQWPATLVQPVGSPLSLECTVEGTSNPNLYWYRQAAGRGLQLLFYSVGIGQISSEVPQNLSASRPQDRQFILSSKKLLLSDSGFYLCAWTSRGGTGAYEQYFGPGTRLTVT.

The chain recombines TRBV27 with TRBJ1-1, with D possibly TRBD1 on 6 matching bases. The germline gives CDR1 MNHEY, CDR2 SMNVEV (reference sequence). With 4 bases removed from V and 4 bases from J, the gap between germline ends came to 10 bases. This CDR3 has 13 amino acids. CDR3 bases: TGTGCCAGCAGTTACAGGGAAGGCACTGAAGCTTTCTTT. This translates into CASSYREGTEAFF.

V usage is TRBV19 and J usage is TRBJ1-1, with D perhaps matching TRBD1 (5 bases). CDR1 is LNHDA and CDR2 is SQIVND in the germline V gene (reference sequence). The CDR3 is 15 amino acids. V was cut by 2 bases and J by 1 base, with 11 bases left in between. DNA of the CDR3: TGTGCCAGTAGTATAAGGGGTTTTGGGAACACTGAAGCTTTCTTT. Its protein product is CASSIRGFGNTEAFF.

This clone was observed a single time. The CDR3 spells CASSPSGVDEKLFF. The CDR3 DNA is TGTGCCAGCTCACCATCAGGGGTGGATGAAAAACTGTTTTTT. J is TRBJ1-4 and V is TRBV18, with D perhaps matching TRBD1 (6 bases). CDR3 size: 14 residues. V was pared by 2 bases and J by 6 bases, with 10 bases between. Germline CDR1 reads KGHSH; CDR2 reads LQKENI.

The rearrangement joins TRBV5-1 to TRBJ2-7; D remains ambiguous. V was pared by 0 bases and J by 1 base, with 8 bases between. Germline values: CDR1 SGHRS, CDR2 YFSETQ. The CDR3 sequence is 14 residues long. The CDR3 protein is CASSLAWESYEQYF. For the CDR3, the DNA is TGCGCCAGCAGCTTGGCCTGGGAATCCTACGAGCAGTACTTC.

The chain joins TRBV3-1 (or the pseudogene TRBV3-2) to TRBJ2-3; a weak D match, TRBD2 (7 bases). Germline-derived CDR1 and CDR2 are LGHDT and YNNKEL (reference sequence). V was trimmed by 4 bases and J by 4 bases, leaving 9 bases between them. This CDR3 is 13 amino acids long. The CDR3 sequence: CASSRGGPDTQYF. DNA for the CDR3: TGTGCCAGCAGCCGCGGGGGCCCAGATACGCAGTATTTT.

The chain has TRBV5-5 and TRBJ1-2; D perhaps matches TRBD1 (5 bases). The CDR3 runs 13 residues. The ends were cut back, 0 bases at V and 7 bases at J, with 10 bases in the middle. The germline V gene has CDR1 SGHKS and CDR2 YYEKEE (reference sequence). CDR3 loop: CASSLAGISGYTF. In nucleotides, the CDR3 is TGTGCCAGCAGCTTGGCAGGGATTTCTGGCTACACCTTC.

The rearrangement uses TRBV5-5 and TRBJ1-1; D is ambiguous. Deletions cut 5 bases from V and 1 base from J, with 21 bases between. CDR3 length: 17 amino acids. CDR1 is SGHKS and CDR2 is YYEKEE in the germline V gene (reference sequence). CDR3: CASSRVYSPRGNTEAFF. CDR3 nucleotide sequence: TGTGCCAGCAGTCGTGTCTACTCACCCCGGGGGAACACTGAAGCTTTCTTT.

This chain uses TRBV7-2 with TRBJ1-4; no clear D gene. The length of the CDR3 is 15 residues. Per the germline V gene, CDR1 is SGHTA and CDR2 is FQGNSA. V lost 4 bases and J 4 bases, leaving 13 bases between the germline ends. In nucleotides, the CDR3 is TGTGCCAGCAGCTCCGACGGTCTCTTTAATGAAAAACTGTTTTTT. Translating gives CASSSDGLFNEKLFF.

V and J are TRBV4-3 and TRBJ1-2; D ambiguous. The CDR3 runs to 13 residues. CDR1 and CDR2 (germline): LGHNA, YSLEER. Trimming stripped 0 bases from V and 7 bases from J, with 9 bases between. As DNA, the CDR3 is TGCGCCAGCAGCCAAGATGAGTTGGGTGGCTACACCTTC. Its translation: CASSQDELGGYTF.

The rearrangement links TRBV2 to TRBJ1-3, with a tentative D call TRBD1 (5 bases). The germline V gene encodes CDR1 SNHLY and CDR2 FYNNEI. V lost 7 bases, J lost 0 bases, and 22 bases lay in between. The CDR3 loop spans 18 amino acids. CDR3 bases: TGTGCCAGCATGGGGGGGACTCAAAAAACCTCCTCTGGAAACACCATATATTTT. It encodes CASMGGTQKTSSGNTIYF.

The count of this clone is one. The chain employs TRBV5-1 and TRBJ2-7, with 8 bases lining up with TRBD1. V lost 0 bases to trimming and J lost 2 bases; unmatched junction nucleotides: 4. The CDR3 runs 15 residues. The germline CDR1 and CDR2 sequences are SGHRS and YFSETQ. CDR3 protein: CASSLEGTGTYEQYF. CDR3 in DNA: TGCGCCAGCAGCTTGGAGGGGACAGGAACCTACGAGCAGTACTTC.

The chain recombines TRBV6-5 with TRBJ1-5, with D hard to call. Germline V gene lookup returns CDR1 MNHEY and CDR2 SVGAGI. The CDR3 totals 12 residues. The germline V and J ends were trimmed by 7 bases and 0 bases, with 4 bases remaining between them. The CDR3 DNA sequence: TGTGCCAGCACCGATAGCAATCAGCCCCAGCATTTT. This translates into CASTDSNQPQHF.

The chain employs TRBV5-4 and TRBJ1-3; D perhaps matches TRBD1 (6 bases). V was shortened by 2 bases and J by 6 bases, with 12 bases between the two germline ends. The CDR3 spans 14 residues. Per the germline V gene, CDR1 is SGHNT and CDR2 is YYREEE (reference sequence). The CDR3 spells CASSFAGVENTIYF. The CDR3 nucleotides read TGTGCCAGCAGCTTTGCAGGGGTAGAAAACACCATATATTTT.

This clone was seen more than once but under ten times. The chain links TRBV30 to TRBJ1-3, with a tentative D call TRBD1 (5 bases). The V end was cut by 4 bases, the J end by 1 base, with 11 bases between. Germline CDR1 and CDR2: GTSNPN and SVGIG (reference sequence). The CDR3 runs to 14 residues. The CDR3: CAWNLRGSGNTIYF. Written as DNA, the CDR3 is TGTGCCTGGAACTTAAGGGGATCTGGAAACACCATATATTTT. Full variable domain (missing parts from reference TRBV30 and TRBJ1-3): SQTIHQWPATLVQPVGSPLSLECTVEGTSNPNLYWYRQAAGRGLQLLFYSVGIGQISSEVPQNLSASRPQDRQFILSSKKLLLSDSGFYLCAWNLRGSGNTIYFGEGSWLTVV.

The J gene is TRBJ1-2, the V gene TRBV15; a possible D gene is TRBD1 (6 bases). CDR1 is LNHNV, CDR2 YYDKDF, per germline (reference sequence). The CDR3 runs 13 residues. V was pared by 0 bases and J by 9 bases, with 11 bases between. CDR3 nucleotides: TGTGCCACCAGCAGAGATCAGGGGAGGAGCTACACCTTC. The encoded protein is CATSRDQGRSYTF.